This entry is about one TCR beta chain. Its antigen is unidentified. This entry comes from a study of T cells and Merkel cell carcinoma outcomes. This table comes from immunoSEQ multiplex PCR, and its TCRdb copy is limited to in-frame clones, with some not included. The data hold over a thousand clones, with 85% to 95% observed a single time. Overall study results and limits: In Merkel cell carcinoma, repertoire and T-cell density reportedly predicted outcomes.

The TCR was taken from a human donor with Merkel cell carcinoma. The sequencing input was tumor tissue from Merkel cell carcinoma.

The CDR3 DNA reads TGTGCCAGTATCGGACAGCTGGGAGCTGAAGCTTTCTTT. It specifies CASIGQLGAEAFF. The chain joins TRBV19 to TRBJ1-1, with D tentatively TRBD1 (6 bases). The CDR3 extends over 13 amino acids. Per the germline V gene, CDR1 is LNHDA and CDR2 is SQIVND (reference sequence). V was cut by 7 bases and J by 6 bases, with 15 bases left in between.